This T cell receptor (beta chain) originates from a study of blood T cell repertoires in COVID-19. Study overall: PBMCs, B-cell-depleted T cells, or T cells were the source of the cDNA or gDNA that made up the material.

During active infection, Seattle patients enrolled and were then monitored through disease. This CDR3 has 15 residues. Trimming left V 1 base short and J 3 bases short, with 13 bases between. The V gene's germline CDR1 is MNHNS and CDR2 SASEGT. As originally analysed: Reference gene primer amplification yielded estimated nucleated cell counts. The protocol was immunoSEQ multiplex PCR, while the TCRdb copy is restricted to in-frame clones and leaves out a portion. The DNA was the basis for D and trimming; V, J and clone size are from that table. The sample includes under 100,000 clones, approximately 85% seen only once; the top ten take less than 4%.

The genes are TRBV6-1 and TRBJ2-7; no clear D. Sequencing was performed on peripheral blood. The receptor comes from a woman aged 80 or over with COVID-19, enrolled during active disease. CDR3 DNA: TGTGCCAGCAGTGAAGGTGCACAGCCCATCTACGAGCAGTACTTC. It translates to CASSEGAQPIYEQYF.